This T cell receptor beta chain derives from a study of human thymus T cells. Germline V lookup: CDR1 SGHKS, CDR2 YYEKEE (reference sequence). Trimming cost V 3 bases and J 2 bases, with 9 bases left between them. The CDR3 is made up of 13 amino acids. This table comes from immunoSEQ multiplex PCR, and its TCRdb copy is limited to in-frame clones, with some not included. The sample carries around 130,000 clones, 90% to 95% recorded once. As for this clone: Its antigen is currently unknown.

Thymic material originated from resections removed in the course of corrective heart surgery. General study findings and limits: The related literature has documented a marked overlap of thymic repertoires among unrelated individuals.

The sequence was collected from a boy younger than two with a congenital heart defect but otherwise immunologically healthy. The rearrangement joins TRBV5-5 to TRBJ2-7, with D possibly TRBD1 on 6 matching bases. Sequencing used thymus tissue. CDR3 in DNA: TGTGCCAGCAGCTGGGGACAAACCTACGAGCAGTACTTC. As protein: CASSWGQTYEQYF.